This TCR beta chain was obtained from a study of T cell responses to AZD1222 COVID-19 vaccine. Between the trimmed V and J ends, which lost 0 bases and 0 bases, there was a span of 8 bases. The CDR3 runs to 15 residues. Germline lookup yields CDR1 MNHEY and CDR2 SVGAGI. A remark on this clone: The antigen remains undetermined. The sample holds other DNA sequences that translate to the same CDR3.

Profiling relied on immunoSEQ multiplex PCR, and the TCRdb table lists in-frame clones only, not all of them. The sample records 90,000 to 130,000 clones, roughly 90% being singletons. Study-level results: Reportedly, close to half of spike-specific TCRs are directed against unmutated variant regions. Researchers took repertoire samples only after the peak T cell response had come.

The chain recombines TRBV6-5 with TRBJ1-1, with D perhaps matching TRBD1 (5 bases). The TCR originated in an adult in good health. Sample: peripheral blood, taken on day 0 of MenACWY control vaccination. The CDR3 DNA sequence: TGTGCCAGCAGTTACTCGGAGGGGTTGAACACTGAAGCTTTCTTT. It encodes CASSYSEGLNTEAFF.